These 9 T cell receptor beta chains were sequenced from one sample in a study of neurological immune-mediated disorders. TCRdb independently ran MiXCR on the 5' RACE reads; one entry per CDR3 protein. The data contain 130,000 or so distinct CDR3 sequences, about 3.4% of them singletons. The specimen sequenced was PBMCs. These TCRs come from a woman aged 25 to 39 with multiple sclerosis.

In this sample, this clonotype turned up many times. This sequence joins TRBV7-8 and TRBJ1-1; D remains ambiguous. There are 14 residues in the CDR3. Trimming cost V 8 bases and J 1 base, with 14 bases left between them. CDR1 SGHVS and CDR2 FQNEAQ come from the germline V gene. CDR3 loop: CASSWGMANTEAFF. CDR3 DNA: TGTGCCAGCTCGTGGGGAATGGCGAACACTGAAGCTTTCTTT.

This clonotype was counted at least ten times. CDR3 DNA: TGTGCCAGCAGCCTAACGTGGGGAGCCCAAGAGACCCAGTACTTC. Translated: CASSLTWGAQETQYF. This chain joins TRBV7-7 and TRBJ2-5; a possible D gene is TRBD2 (5 bases). The CDR3 loop spans 15 amino acids. Looked up from germline, CDR1 is SSHAT and CDR2 is FNYEAQ (reference sequence). The V gene lost 5 bases and the J gene lost 1 base, with 14 bases spanning the gap. The variable domain in full, completed from reference TRBV7-7 and TRBJ2-5, reads GAGVSQSPRYKVTKRGQDVTLRCDPISSHATLYWYQQALGQGPEFLTYFNYEAQPDKSGLPSDRFSAERPEGSISTLTIQRTEQRDSAMYRCASSLTWGAQETQYFGPGTRLLVL.

The table lists this clonotype with many counts. The chain joins TRBV28 to TRBJ1-5, with 7 bases that match TRBD1. Germline CDR1 MDHEN, CDR2 SYDVKM. V lost 5 bases to trimming and J lost 6 bases; unmatched junction nucleotides: 7. CDR3 length equals 14 residues. Written as DNA, the CDR3 is TGTGCCAGCAGTCAAGGACAGGTTGGTCAGCCCCAGCATTTT. Translating gives CASSQGQVGQPQHF.

Ten or more counts support this clonotype. The chain joins TRBV20-1 to TRBJ2-7, with 12 bases identical to TRBD2. The trim removed 3 bases at V and 3 bases at J, leaving 6 bases unmatched. This CDR3 region has 15 residues. The germline V gene has CDR1 DFQATT and CDR2 SNEGSKA (reference sequence). The CDR3 region has the DNA TGCAGTGCTAGGGGCGGACTAGCGGGGATCTACGAGCAGTACTTC. This sequence encodes CSARGGLAGIYEQYF.

This clonotype was picked up many times. The chain couples TRBV20-1 to TRBJ2-6; 8 bases fit TRBD2. With V trimmed by 6 bases and J by 2 bases, 12 bases remained unmatched. The CDR3 is made up of 17 amino acids. CDR1 DFQATT and CDR2 SNEGSKA come from the germline V gene (reference sequence). The CDR3 sequence is CSAIGAGGGTGANVLTF. The CDR3 bases are TGCAGTGCCATTGGGGCCGGGGGGGGCACTGGGGCCAACGTCCTGACTTTC.

In its sample, this clonotype was seen many times. The chain is built from TRBV4-3 and TRBJ2-7, with D unclear. Germline values: CDR1 LGHNA, CDR2 YSLEER. V was shortened by 1 base and J by 2 bases, with 12 bases between the two germline ends. The length of the CDR3 is 15 residues. This CDR3 is CASSQGQNGAYEQYF. The CDR3 bases are TGCGCCAGCAGCCAAGGCCAAAATGGGGCCTACGAGCAGTACTTC.

This clonotype was seen many times. This chain joins TRBV14 and TRBJ2-1; TRBD1 matches 7 bases. CDR3 length equals 14 residues. Germline values: CDR1 SGHDN, CDR2 FVKESK. V was pared by 1 base and J by 6 bases, with 3 bases of the junction left unmatched. The CDR3 DNA reads as TGTGCCAGCAGCCAAGTCAGGACAGGCAATGAGCAGTTCTTC. The encoded protein is CASSQVRTGNEQFF.

This clonotype was recorded many times. The J gene is TRBJ1-1, the V gene TRBV5-8; D not resolved. V lost 1 base and J 4 bases, leaving 8 bases between the germline ends. The CDR3 consists of 13 residues. The V gene's germline CDR1 is SGHTS and CDR2 YDEGEE. This CDR3 reads CASSLRAATEAFF. DNA for the CDR3: TGTGCCAGCAGCTTGAGGGCAGCCACTGAAGCTTTCTTT.

In this sample, this clonotype turned up many times. V gene TRBV19 combines with J gene TRBJ1-5; D is possibly TRBD1 (6 bases). Trimming pared 9 bases from V and 0 bases from J, leaving 15 bases between. The CDR3 covers 15 residues. Germline V CDR1 and CDR2: LNHDA, SQIVND (reference sequence). CDR3 loop: CASHPTGYSNQPQHF. For the CDR3, the DNA is TGTGCCAGCCATCCAACAGGGTATAGCAATCAGCCCCAGCATTTT.